This passage covers 30 T cell receptor beta chains from one sample sequenced in a study of blood T cell repertoires in COVID-19. Sequenced by immunoSEQ multiplex PCR; TCRdb stores in-frame clones only, minus some. The sample has 65,000 to 70,000 clones; approximately 85% are singletons. Sequencing was done on a sample of peripheral blood. Source of these receptors: a man older than 75 with acute or convalescent COVID-19.

This clone came up a few times. This chain joins TRBV6-1 and TRBJ1-4, with D perhaps matching TRBD1 (6 bases). Germline-derived CDR1 and CDR2 are MNHNS and SASEGT. This CDR3 comprises 14 residues. Trimming pared 3 bases from V and 8 bases from J, leaving 13 bases between. The CDR3 sequence is CASSDGGSGEKLFF. In nucleotides, the CDR3 is TGTGCCAGCAGTGATGGGGGCTCCGGCGAAAAACTGTTTTTT.

The V and J genes are TRBV5-1 and TRBJ2-7, with 10 bases aligning to TRBD1. Germline assignment: CDR1 SGHRS and CDR2 YFSETQ. V was pared by 5 bases and J by 3 bases, with 8 bases of the junction left unmatched. This CDR3 has 15 residues. This CDR3 reads CASRAGTGDHYEQYF. CDR3 sequence (DNA): TGCGCCAGCAGAGCCGGGACAGGGGATCACTACGAGCAGTACTTC.

The chain has TRBV19 and TRBJ1-1; the D is unclear. Germline V gene lookup returns CDR1 LNHDA and CDR2 SQIVND (reference sequence). V shed 3 bases and J shed 9 bases, with 14 bases lying between them. This CDR3 contains 13 residues. CDR3 residues: CASSIGGPLKAFF. The DNA for the CDR3 is TGTGCCAGTAGTATTGGAGGACCCCTGAAAGCTTTCTTT.

The chain combines TRBV5-6 with TRBJ2-2; a weak D match, TRBD1 (6 bases). The CDR3 is 16 amino acids. Trimming left V 0 bases short and J 6 bases short, with 15 bases between. The germline V gene has CDR1 SGHDT and CDR2 YYEEEE. CDR3 coding DNA: TGTGCCAGCAGCTTGGGAGGTGGGGGCACAGCCGGGGAGCTGTTTTTT. The encoded protein is CASSLGGGGTAGELFF.

This chain uses TRBV11-2 with TRBJ1-1; no clear D. The CDR3 extends over 15 amino acids. Germline CDR1 and CDR2: SGHAT and FQNNGV. V gave up 1 base and J gave up 1 base, with 10 bases separating them. The CDR3 loop is CASSLVRGRNTEAFF. Written as DNA, the CDR3 is TGTGCCAGCAGCTTAGTCCGTGGGAGGAACACTGAAGCTTTCTTT.

The chain joins TRBV12-3 or TRBV12-4 to TRBJ1-5; TRBD1 aligns across 9 bases. J was trimmed by 7 bases and V by 8 bases; bases with no gene match: 0. The CDR3 contains 11 residues. The CDR3 is CASGQGQPQHF. CDR3 nucleotides: TGTGCCAGCGGACAGGGGCAGCCCCAGCATTTT.

The chain employs TRBV29-1 and TRBJ1-1, with D unresolved. This CDR3 has 14 amino acids. Deletions cut 0 bases from V and 0 bases from J, with 8 bases between. CDR1 is SQVTM and CDR2 is ANQGSEA in the germline V gene. The CDR3 sequence is CSVEDVLLNTEAFF. In nucleotides, the CDR3 is TGCAGCGTTGAAGATGTACTCCTGAACACTGAAGCTTTCTTT. Together with reference TRBV29-1 and TRBJ1-1, the CDR3 gives the full variable domain: SAVISQKPSRDICQRGTSLTIQCQVDSQVTMMFWYRQQPGQSLTLIATANQGSEATYESGFVIDKFPISRPNLTFSTLTVSNMSPEDSSIYLCSVEDVLLNTEAFFGQGTRLTVV.

The chain combines TRBV18 with TRBJ2-1; 7 nucleotides align to TRBD1. Germline V lookup: CDR1 KGHSH, CDR2 LQKENI. The junction had 5 bases not matched to a gene; V was cut back by 0 bases and J by 6 bases. This CDR3 is 15 amino acids long. The CDR3 DNA is TGTGCCAGCTCACCACCCGGACAGGCCCTCAATGAGCAGTTCTTC. It is translated as CASSPPGQALNEQFF. Combining the CDR3 with reference TRBV18 and TRBJ2-1 gives the whole variable domain NAGVMQNPRHLVRRRGQEARLRCSPMKGHSHVYWYRQLPEEGLKFMVYLQKENIIDESGMPKERFSAEFPKEGPSILRIQQVVRGDSAAYFCASSPPGQALNEQFFGPGTRLTVL.

The genes are TRBV7-8 and TRBJ2-7; perhaps TRBD2 as D (7 bases). The CDR3 sequence is 15 residues long. Germline V gives CDR1 SGHVS, CDR2 FQNEAQ. V gave up 5 bases and J gave up 6 bases, with 20 bases separating them. The CDR3 spells CASSHTAGAHGEQYF. The DNA for the CDR3 is TGTGCCAGCAGCCATACCGCGGGGGCGCACGGCGAGCAGTACTTC.

V and J are TRBV14 and TRBJ1-6, with 7 positions matching TRBD1. Trimming cost V 4 bases and J 4 bases; bases outside gene matches: 1. CDR3 size: 14 residues. Germline CDR1 reads SGHDN; CDR2 reads FVKESK. CDR3 sequence reads: CASSPGQYNSPLHF. The CDR3 region has the DNA TGTGCCAGCAGCCCGGGACAGTATAATTCACCCCTCCACTTT.

This sequence joins TRBV3-1 (or the pseudogene TRBV3-2) and TRBJ2-7, with D possibly being TRBD2 (7 bases). Germline V lookup: CDR1 LGHDT, CDR2 YNNKEL (reference sequence). V lost 2 bases and J 4 bases, leaving 12 bases between the germline ends. There are 14 residues in the CDR3. In DNA form, the CDR3 reads TGTGCCAGCAGCCAAAGGGGGGGGCAATACGAGCAGTACTTC. This gives the protein CASSQRGGQYEQYF.

In its sample, this clone was seen a few times. V usage is TRBV3-1 (or the pseudogene TRBV3-2) and J usage is TRBJ2-3; the match to TRBD2 covers 8 bases. With 4 bases clipped from V and 3 bases from J, the junction kept 9 bases outside the gene matches. CDR1 LGHDT and CDR2 YNNKEL come from the germline V gene (reference sequence). The CDR3 covers 16 residues. The CDR3 loop reads CASSLDPGGPTDTQYF. For the CDR3, the DNA is TGTGCCAGCAGCCTGGATCCGGGAGGGCCGACAGATACGCAGTATTTT.

This chain joins TRBV6-1 and TRBJ2-2; D not resolved. Per the germline V gene, CDR1 is MNHNS and CDR2 is SASEGT. V shed 1 base and J shed 4 bases, with 7 bases lying between them. The CDR3 has 14 residues. For the CDR3, the DNA is TGTGCCAGCAGTGAAGGAAGAGTCACCGGGGAGCTGTTTTTT. It is translated as CASSEGRVTGELFF.

The chain couples TRBV6-5 to TRBJ1-2; possibly TRBD1 for D (5 bases). V was pared by 6 bases and J by 13 bases, with 15 bases between. This CDR3 has 11 residues. Germline CDR1 reads MNHEY; CDR2 reads SVGAGI. As DNA, the CDR3 is TGTGCCAGCAGCCAGGGTCGGTTCTGCACCTTC. As protein: CASSQGRFCTF.

The chain carries TRBV6-1 and TRBJ2-4; 10 nucleotides agree with TRBD1. Germline-derived CDR1 and CDR2 are MNHNS and SASEGT. This CDR3 spans 17 amino acids. After removal of 2 bases from V and 7 bases from J, the junction contained 11 bases not matched to a gene. The CDR3 spells CASSERPTGGGNNIQYF. CDR3 DNA sequence: TGTGCCAGCAGTGAACGGCCGACAGGGGGCGGTAACAACATTCAGTACTTC.

This chain connects TRBV2 to TRBJ2-5, with a weak D call TRBD1 (5 bases). V was clipped by 6 bases and J by 3 bases, with 14 bases between them. Germline V gives CDR1 SNHLY, CDR2 FYNNEI. The CDR3 spans 14 residues. CDR3 sequence (DNA): TGTGCCAGCAGCGGATGGGGCCGTAAAGAGACCCAGTACTTC. As protein: CASSGWGRKETQYF.

This sequence joins TRBV29-1 and TRBJ1-1; perhaps TRBD1 as D (6 bases). Germline V gene data show CDR1 as SQVTM and CDR2 as ANQGSEA. The CDR3 length is 12 residues. The V end was cut by 4 bases, the J end by 8 bases, with 14 bases between. The CDR3 protein is CSVARGLGEAFF. DNA of the CDR3: TGCAGCGTTGCCAGGGGTCTGGGGGAAGCTTTCTTT. Supplemented by reference TRBV29-1 and TRBJ1-1, the full variable domain reads SAVISQKPSRDICQRGTSLTIQCQVDSQVTMMFWYRQQPGQSLTLIATANQGSEATYESGFVIDKFPISRPNLTFSTLTVSNMSPEDSSIYLCSVARGLGEAFFGQGTRLTVV.

CDR3 in amino acids: CAITPGLASHEQYF. The DNA for the CDR3 is TGTGCCATCACCCCGGGACTAGCGTCCCACGAGCAGTACTTC. The chain joins TRBV10-3 to TRBJ2-7, with 10 positions matching TRBD2. The V and J ends lost 7 bases and 5 bases, in that order; junction bases with no gene match: 8. The germline gives CDR1 ENHRY, CDR2 SYGVKD. The CDR3 runs 14 residues.

This clone was seen more than once but under ten times. The chain couples TRBV7-2 to TRBJ2-7, with TRBD1 matching over 7 bases. The CDR3 is made up of 14 amino acids. With V trimmed by 1 base and J by 12 bases, 12 bases remained unmatched. Germline lookup yields CDR1 SGHTA and CDR2 FQGNSA. The DNA for the CDR3 is TGTGCCAGCAGCTTAGGGGCTAATTCACAGGGGTCGTACTTC. It encodes CASSLGANSQGSYF.

The chain carries TRBV11-2 and TRBJ1-2, with 9 positions matching TRBD1. Trimming cost V 1 base and J 4 bases; bases outside gene matches: 4. Germline CDR1 SGHAT, CDR2 FQNNGV. The CDR3 covers 15 residues. In DNA, the CDR3 is TGTGCCAGCAGCTTAGGCGGGACAGGGCGCTATGGCTACACCTTC. It specifies CASSLGGTGRYGYTF.

The table lists this clone with a few counts. The V and J genes are TRBV11-2 and TRBJ2-7, with D maybe TRBD1 (8 bases). The CDR3 has 15 amino acids. Trimming shortened V by 4 bases and J by 2 bases, and 15 bases separated the two germline ends. CDR1 and CDR2 (germline): SGHAT, FQNNGV. The CDR3 here is CASSSRTGTTYEQYF. The CDR3 DNA sequence: TGTGCCAGCAGCTCCAGGACAGGGACTACCTACGAGCAGTACTTC. The full variable domain, completed using reference TRBV11-2 and TRBJ2-7, is EAGVAQSPRYKIIEKRQSVAFWCNPISGHATLYWYQQILGQGPKLLIQFQNNGVVDDSQLPKDRFSAERLKGVDSTLKIQPAKLEDSAVYLCASSSRTGTTYEQYFGPGTRLTVT.

The chain employs TRBV4-2 and TRBJ1-2; D ambiguous. CDR3 length: 15 residues. Between the trimmed V and J ends, which lost 0 bases and 4 bases, there was a span of 12 bases. The germline V gene has CDR1 LGHNA and CDR2 YNFKEQ. The CDR3 sequence: CASSQEYAGAYGYTF. The CDR3, as DNA: TGTGCCAGCAGCCAAGAATACGCAGGCGCCTATGGCTACACCTTC.

The chain has TRBV7-9 and TRBJ1-5; D uncertain. Germline assignment: CDR1 SEHNR and CDR2 FQNEAQ (reference sequence). The V and J ends lost 1 base and 0 bases respectively, with 4 bases between them. The CDR3 extends over 14 amino acids. CDR3 DNA sequence: TGTGCCAGCAGCTTAGGCTATAGCAATCAGCCCCAGCATTTT. This encodes CASSLGYSNQPQHF.

Comment on this clone: This CDR3 is also generated by other DNA sequences in the sample. The rearrangement links TRBV19 to TRBJ2-5, with 7 positions matching TRBD1. Germline V gene lookup returns CDR1 LNHDA and CDR2 SQIVND (reference sequence). The CDR3 has 13 residues. Germline trimming cut 9 bases from V and 5 bases from J; bases unmatched to any gene: 9. The chain's CDR3 is CASTTGDRETQYF. CDR3 nucleotide sequence: TGTGCCAGCACTACAGGGGACCGGGAGACCCAGTACTTC. The entire variable domain, with the rest obtained from reference TRBV19 and TRBJ2-5, is as follows: DGGITQSPKYLFRKEGQNVTLSCEQNLNHDAMYWYRQDPGQGLRLIYYSQIVNDFQKGDIAEGYSVSREKKESFPLTVTSAQKNPTAFYLCASTTGDRETQYFGPGTRLLVL.

V usage is TRBV6-4 and J usage is TRBJ2-1; 15 bases line up with TRBD2. The V segment lost 4 bases and the J segment 8 bases; nucleotides outside the gene matches: 6. Germline CDR1 MRHNA, CDR2 SNTAGT. This CDR3 is 16 amino acids long. The CDR3 region has the DNA TGTGCCAGCAGTGCCGGGACTAGCGGGAGGAGTCATGAGCAGTTCTTC. Encoded protein: CASSAGTSGRSHEQFF.

The gene calls are TRBV30 and TRBJ1-1; no clear D gene. V lost 4 bases and J lost 10, with 13 bases in between. CDR1 and CDR2 from the germline V gene are GTSNPN and SVGIG (reference sequence). CDR3 length equals 11 residues. CDR3: CAWTILSGAFF. The CDR3 coding sequence is TGTGCCTGGACGATTCTCTCGGGAGCTTTCTTT. Drawing the rest from reference TRBV30 and TRBJ1-1, the complete variable domain is SQTIHQWPATLVQPVGSPLSLECTVEGTSNPNLYWYRQAAGRGLQLLFYSVGIGQISSEVPQNLSASRPQDRQFILSSKKLLLSDSGFYLCAWTILSGAFFGQGTRLTVV.

The chain joins TRBV12-5 to TRBJ1-2, with D possibly matching TRBD1 (6 bases). The CDR3 length is 13 residues. The V gene lost 1 base and the J gene lost 7 bases, with 10 bases spanning the gap. Germline loops: CDR1 LGHNT, CDR2 FRNRAP. Here the CDR3 reads CASGLDRASGYTF. The CDR3, as DNA: TGTGCTAGTGGTTTGGACAGGGCATCTGGCTACACCTTC.

V usage is TRBV7-9 and J usage is TRBJ2-1; 8 bases match TRBD2. V dropped 5 bases and J dropped 6; count of bases not matched to a gene: 6. CDR1 is SEHNR, CDR2 FQNEAQ, per germline (reference sequence). The CDR3 is made up of 14 amino acids. The CDR3 nucleotides are TGTGCCAGCAGCATCGGGACTAGGGTCAATGAGCAGTTCTTC. Its protein is CASSIGTRVNEQFF.

A word on this clone: Other DNA sequences in this sample translate to the same CDR3. V is TRBV24-1 and J is TRBJ1-1, with 10 bases fitting TRBD1. The V and J ends lost 3 bases and 3 bases, in that order; junction bases with no gene match: 3. Germline CDR1 and CDR2: KGHDR and SFDVKD. The CDR3 sequence is 15 residues long. The CDR3 protein is CATSDPGTGDTEAFF. The CDR3, as DNA: TGTGCCACCAGTGATCCCGGGACAGGGGACACTGAAGCTTTCTTT.

This clone was found a few times. The chain carries TRBV14 and TRBJ1-6; D is unresolved. V lost 1 base and J lost 7, with 11 bases in between. This CDR3 contains 15 residues. Germline V gene sequence: CDR1 SGHDN, CDR2 FVKESK. CDR3 sequence (DNA): TGTGCCAGCAGCCAAGCGGGGTCGTACAATTCACCCCTCCACTTT. Translating gives CASSQAGSYNSPLHF.